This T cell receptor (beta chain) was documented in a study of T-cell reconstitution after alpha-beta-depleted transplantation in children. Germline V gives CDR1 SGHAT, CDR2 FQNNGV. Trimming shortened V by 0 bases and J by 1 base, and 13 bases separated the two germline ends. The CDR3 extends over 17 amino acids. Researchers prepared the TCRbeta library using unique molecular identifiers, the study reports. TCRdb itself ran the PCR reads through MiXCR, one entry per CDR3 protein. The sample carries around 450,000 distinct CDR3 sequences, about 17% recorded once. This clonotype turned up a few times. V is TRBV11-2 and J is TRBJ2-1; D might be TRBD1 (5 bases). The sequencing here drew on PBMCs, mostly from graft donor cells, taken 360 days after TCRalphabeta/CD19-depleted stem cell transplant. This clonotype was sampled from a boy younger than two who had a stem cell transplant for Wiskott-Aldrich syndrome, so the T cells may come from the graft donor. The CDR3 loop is CASSLEGAGLSYNEQFF. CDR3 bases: TGTGCCAGCAGCTTAGAAGGGGCAGGGCTATCCTACAATGAGCAGTTCTTC.